A selection of T cell receptor beta chains follows, all from one sample in a study of identical twins. TCRdb recomputed calls from the 5' RACE reads with MiXCR, one row per CDR3 protein. The repertoire has some 590,000 distinct CDR3 sequences, 7.5% to 10% of them found once; the top ten carry roughly 3%. The same data also contributed to another study, on yellow fever vaccine responses in identical twins.

Material: PBMCs. The source is a woman between 18 and 29 years old in good health. Both conserved end residues are part of each CDR3. Fields, in order: V gene, CDR3 protein.

>TRBV6-1
CASSPGGEYQPQHF
>TRBV20-1
CSARPPGQGAQPQHF
>TRBV9
CASSVLAGAYNEQFF
>TRBV4-2
CASSPVGLAGANEQYF
>TRBV5-1
CASSLVFLAGGTYEQYF
>TRBV6-2/TRBV6-3
CASSYRRWEKLFF
>TRBV28
CASSDRGLETQYF
>TRBV7-2
CASSLKGGGELFF
>TRBV9
CASSSRTLASADYGYTF
>TRBV29-1
CSVEGRSGEFKSNIQYF
>TRBV4-3
CASSQDRTAGAGQFF
>TRBV20-1
CSARRTVFSYEQYF
>TRBV7-3
CASSLVGTSGYNEQFF
>TRBV7-2
CASSLWTGQEQYF
>TRBV5-1
CASSLLGGLTDTQHF
>TRBV20-1
CSARTEAGFNSPLHF
>TRBV27
CASSALWTSGVGGELFF
>TRBV3-1
CASSLLRASTDTQYF
>TRBV2
CASSETQGWTGELFF
>TRBV20-1
CSAHVGDNQPQHF
>TRBV6-2/TRBV6-3
CASSYNILAGYTDTQYF
>TRBV28
CASSLSNPNEQFF
>TRBV6-6
CASSQPEKLFF
>TRBV6-2/TRBV6-3
CASSYDYLPYEQYF
>TRBV9
CASSGGDRGIHEQYF